The sequence of this T cell receptor beta chain was determined in a study of response to subunit inactivated influenza vaccine (dated by TCRdb to 2017 to 2018). With respect to the entire study: Deep quantitative T cell receptor repertoire profiling was used in the study to track responses to a trivalent subunit inactivated influenza vaccine.

Reading from cysteine to phenylalanine, the CDR3 counts 15 amino acids. Here the CDR3 DNA is all that survives: 45 bases in frame from base 1. V is cut by 7 bases and J by 2 bases, and the space between the germline ends is 17 bases. CDR1 and CDR2, looked up from the germline V gene, are SGHTS and YDEGEE. This clonotype was seen a handful of times. Its target antigen remains unknown. The record has no base qualities; no much larger clone is one base away. The full study reports these points: The authors proposed that each seasonal influenza vaccination may bring in only a limited number of new T cells.

Library creation used RT-PCR. Sequenced using an Illumina HiSeq 2500. The raw public reads went through TCRdb reprocessing: fastp at Q25, MiXCR clone calling, in-frame beta chains kept. Rows with a matching CDR3 protein are joined into one entry that keeps the most common DNA and genes. A total of approximately 230,000 distinct CDR3 sequences appear in this sample, more than 10% of them only once. The top ten clonotypes cover approximately 8.4% of the sample. Recombination joined TRBV5-8 with TRBJ2-3; a weak D assignment points to TRBD2 (7 bases agree). The material sequenced was non-naive T cells sorted from PBMCs, taken 14 days before vaccination. Explained via the paper, the cell subset or site label denotes: memory T cell fraction. The clonotype was recovered from a middle-aged man who received an inactivated influenza vaccine. Donor details come from another sample of the same person, matched by shared clones. The DNA sequence is as follows: TGTGCCAGCGCCCTAACAGGGAGGGTCACAGATACGCAGTATTTT. Its protein is CASALTGRVTDTQYF.